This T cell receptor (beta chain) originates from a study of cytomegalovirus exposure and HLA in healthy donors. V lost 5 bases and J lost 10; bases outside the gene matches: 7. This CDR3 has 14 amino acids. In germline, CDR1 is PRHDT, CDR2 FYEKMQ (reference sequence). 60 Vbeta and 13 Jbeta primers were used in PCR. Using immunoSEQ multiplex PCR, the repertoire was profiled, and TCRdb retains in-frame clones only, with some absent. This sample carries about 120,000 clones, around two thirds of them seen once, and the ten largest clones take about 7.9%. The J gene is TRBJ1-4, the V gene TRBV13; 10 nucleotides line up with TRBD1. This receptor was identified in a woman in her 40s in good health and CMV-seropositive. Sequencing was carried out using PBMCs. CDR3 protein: CASSNRDRGLKLFF. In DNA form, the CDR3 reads TGTGCCAGCAGCAACCGGGACAGGGGCTTAAAACTGTTTTTT.